This TCR beta chain is from a study of T-cell reconstitution after alpha-beta-depleted transplantation in children. This clonotype was seen repeatedly, ten times or more. The antigen is not known. Study findings and constraints: The study traced high day-60 TCRbeta diversity in some patients to surviving recipient T cells and thymic progenitors. Two months or so post-transplant, alpha-beta T cells reportedly derived from several hundred expanded graft clones. T-cell counts and diversity at one year post-transplant came mainly from newly produced T cells.

The authors prepared the TCRbeta library with unique molecular identifiers. TCRdb ran MiXCR on the PCR reads and lists one entry per CDR3 protein. The sample records 450,000 to 600,000 distinct CDR3 sequences, about 10% being singletons. Trimming removed 3 bases from V and 1 base from J, with 10 bases in between. The CDR3 has 15 residues. The chain is built from TRBV12-3 or TRBV12-4 and TRBJ2-1; D is ambiguous. This sequence originates from a child aged 2 to 15 with inherited bone marrow failure, due to receive a stem cell transplant. Sequences were derived from PBMCs, sampled before TCRalphabeta/CD19-depleted stem cell transplant. The DNA of the CDR3 is TGTGCCAGCAGTTTGGACGGCCTATCCTACAATGAGCAGTTCTTC. This codes for CASSLDGLSYNEQFF.